This TCR beta chain stems from a study of T cell repertoires in cytomegalovirus infection. Study-wide background: Shared public TCR beta signatures pointed to both CMV infection and a matching HLA type. Study observations and caveats: Ex vivo responses were dominated by HLA-C-restricted CMV-specific TCR beta clonotypes. Accumulated public TCR beta family frequency recognized individuals carrying CMV together with the relevant HLA.

Trimming removed 0 bases at V and 3 bases at J, with 11 bases between. The CDR3 length is 14 residues. Germline lookup yields CDR1 DFQATT and CDR2 SNEGSKA (reference sequence). This clonotype was detected many times. The antigen remains unidentified. Each CDR3 protein gets one entry after TCRdb re-called the reads with MiXCR. The sample lists 150,000 to 200,000 distinct CDR3 sequences; approximately 30% were seen once. This receptor was taken from a human donor in good health (CMV status not recorded). Some clones in this sample may be carry-over from other donors' samples. The sequencing sample was made of PBMCs. This chain uses TRBV20-1 with TRBJ1-2; TRBD1 might be the D (6 bases). DNA for the CDR3: TGCAGTGCTAGAGACGGTAGACAGGACTATGGCTACACCTTC. Amino acids: CSARDGRQDYGYTF.